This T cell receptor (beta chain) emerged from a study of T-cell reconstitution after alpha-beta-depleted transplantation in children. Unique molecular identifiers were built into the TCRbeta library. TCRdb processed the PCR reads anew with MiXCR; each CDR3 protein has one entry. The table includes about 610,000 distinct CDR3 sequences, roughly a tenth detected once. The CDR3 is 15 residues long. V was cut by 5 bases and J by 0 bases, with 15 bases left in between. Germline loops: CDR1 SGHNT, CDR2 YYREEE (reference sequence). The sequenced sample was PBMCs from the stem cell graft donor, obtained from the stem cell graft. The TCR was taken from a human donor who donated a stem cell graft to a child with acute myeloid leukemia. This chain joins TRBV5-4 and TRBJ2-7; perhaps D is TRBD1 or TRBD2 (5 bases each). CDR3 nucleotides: TGTGCCAGCAGACCCGGGACCTTGAGCTCCTACGAGCAGTACTTC. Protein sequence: CASRPGTLSSYEQYF. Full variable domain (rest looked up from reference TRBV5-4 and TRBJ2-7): ETGVTQSPTHLIKTRGQQVTLRCSSQSGHNTVSWYQQALGQGPQFIFQYYREEENGRGNFPPRFSGLQFPNYSSELNVNALELDDSALYLCASRPGTLSSYEQYFGPGTRLTVT.